One and the same sample provided the 27 T cell receptor beta chains below, sequenced in a study of blood T cell repertoires in COVID-19. TCRdb's table, derived via immunoSEQ multiplex PCR, lists solely in-frame clones and lacks some. The repertoire holds 150,000 to 200,000 clones, around nine tenths seen once, with approximately 0.56% in the top ten. The source material was peripheral blood. These receptors were taken from a man aged 45-65 years with acute or convalescent COVID-19.

The V call is TRBV7-9, the J call TRBJ1-2; 10 nucleotides match TRBD1. The junction had 7 bases not matched to a gene; V was cut back by 3 bases and J by 6 bases. CDR3 size: 15 residues. Germline CDR1 and CDR2: SEHNR and FQNEAQ (reference sequence). The CDR3, as DNA: TGTGCCAGCAGCTTGACGACAGGGGGCGCGGATGGCTACACCTTC. Encoded protein: CASSLTTGGADGYTF.

This clone was seen only a few times. The V and J genes are TRBV7-8 and TRBJ2-7; D is possibly TRBD2 (6 bases). Trimming removed 5 bases at V and 3 bases at J, with 14 bases between. Germline V CDR1 and CDR2: SGHVS, FQNEAQ. The CDR3 loop spans 14 amino acids. CDR3 coding DNA: TGTGCCAGCAGCCGAGGAGGGCCCGGCTACGAGCAGTACGTC. Translation: CASSRGGPGYEQYV.

The chain carries TRBV4-1 and TRBJ2-6; D remains unclear. Trimming took off 1 base at V and 1 base at J, with 8 bases between the two ends. Germline assignment: CDR1 MGHRA and CDR2 YSYEKL. The length of the CDR3 is 16 residues. CDR3 sequence reads: CASSQVRTSGANVLTF. Here the CDR3 DNA reads TGCGCCAGCAGCCAAGTTCGTACTTCTGGGGCCAACGTCCTGACTTTC.

The chain carries TRBV18 and TRBJ2-7, with D perhaps TRBD2 (5 bases). V lost 3 bases, J lost 2 bases, and 14 bases lay in between. Germline V CDR1 and CDR2: KGHSH, LQKENI. This CDR3 has 15 amino acids. CDR3 region: CASSPGRGSPYEQYV. DNA for the CDR3: TGTGCCAGCTCACCCGGTAGAGGGTCCCCCTACGAGCAGTACGTC.

The J gene is TRBJ2-1, the V gene TRBV5-1, with 9 positions matching TRBD2. The CDR3 has 15 residues. The germline V gene encodes CDR1 SGHRS and CDR2 YFSETQ. The trim removed 1 base at V and 5 bases at J, leaving 4 bases unmatched. The CDR3 region is CASSLSGTSHNEQFF. The CDR3 DNA is TGCGCCAGCAGCTTGAGTGGGACTAGCCACAATGAGCAGTTCTTC.

This clone was seen once. The V call is TRBV15, the J call TRBJ2-5; no firm D call. The CDR3 covers 14 residues. In germline, CDR1 is LNHNV, CDR2 YYDKDF (reference sequence). V lost 0 bases to trimming and J lost 1 base, with 6 bases between them. In nucleotides, the CDR3 is TGTGCCACCAGCAGAGATACAACCCAAGAGACCCAGTACTTC. Translation gives CATSRDTTQETQYF.

This clone was recorded only once. This chain joins TRBV6-2 or TRBV6-3 and TRBJ1-5; TRBD1 matches 8 bases. The CDR3 runs 17 residues. Germline V gives CDR1 MNHEY, CDR2 SVGEGT. Trimming at V came to 4 bases and at J to 3 bases, leaving 11 bases not matched to a gene. For the CDR3, the DNA is TGTGCCAGCAGTTTCCGGACAGGGCAATGGGACAATCAGCCCCAGCATTTT. Encoded protein: CASSFRTGQWDNQPQHF.

The chain links TRBV19 to TRBJ1-5; 10 bases line up with TRBD1. The CDR3 is made up of 15 amino acids. Losses at the gene ends were 5 bases for V and 5 bases for J; bases not matched to a gene: 6. Germline V CDR1 and CDR2: LNHDA, SQIVND (reference sequence). The CDR3 DNA reads TGTGCCAGTAGTTCCCGGGACAGGGGTCATCAGCCCCAGCATTTT. Protein sequence: CASSSRDRGHQPQHF. The full variable domain, with the rest looked up from reference TRBV19 and TRBJ1-5, is DGGITQSPKYLFRKEGQNVTLSCEQNLNHDAMYWYRQDPGQGLRLIYYSQIVNDFQKGDIAEGYSVSREKKESFPLTVTSAQKNPTAFYLCASSSRDRGHQPQHFGDGTRLSIL.

The chain has TRBV6-5 and TRBJ2-2; maybe TRBD1 (6 bases). The CDR3 extends over 16 amino acids. V was shortened by 1 base and J by 4 bases, with 13 bases between the two germline ends. The germline gives CDR1 MNHEY, CDR2 SVGAGI. For the CDR3, the DNA is TGTGCCAGCAGTTACTTTCAGGGGCGCGTCACCGGGGAGCTGTTTTTT. Its translation: CASSYFQGRVTGELFF.

The count of this clone is one. The chain employs TRBV15 and TRBJ2-3, with 8 bases that match TRBD1. The CDR3 length is 14 residues. Germline-derived CDR1 and CDR2 are LNHNV and YYDKDF (reference sequence). Germline trimming cut 5 bases from V and 4 bases from J; bases unmatched to any gene: 5. Here the CDR3 DNA reads TGTGCCACCAGCCCCGGGACAGGCCCAGATACGCAGTATTTT. It encodes CATSPGTGPDTQYF.

The genes are TRBV27 and TRBJ2-1; D ambiguous. The V and J ends lost 3 bases and 2 bases respectively, with 11 bases between them. Looked up from germline, CDR1 is MNHEY and CDR2 is SMNVEV (reference sequence). The CDR3 is 15 amino acids. Here the CDR3 DNA reads TGTGCCAGCAGTTTGGGCAGTCGAACCTACAATGAGCAGTTCTTC. It yields the protein CASSLGSRTYNEQFF.

The rearrangement joins TRBV9 to TRBJ2-1, with TRBD2 identical over 7 bases. Germline loops: CDR1 SGDLS, CDR2 YYNGEE. The junction had 5 bases not matched to a gene; V was cut back by 4 bases and J by 4 bases. CDR3 length: 14 amino acids. DNA for the CDR3: TGTGCCAGCAGCATGGGCGGGGGATACAATGAGCAGTTCTTC. Translating gives CASSMGGGYNEQFF. Drawing the rest from reference TRBV9 and TRBJ2-1, the complete variable domain is DSGVTQTPKHLITATGQRVTLRCSPRSGDLSVYWYQQSLDQGLQFLIQYYNGEERAKGNILERFSAQQFPDLHSELNLSSLELGDSALYFCASSMGGGYNEQFFGPGTRLTVL.

The chain employs TRBV9 and TRBJ1-3; unclear D gene. V was trimmed by 4 bases and J by 0 bases, leaving 11 bases between them. This CDR3 has 15 residues. From germline, CDR1 is SGDLS and CDR2 YYNGEE. CDR3 sequence (DNA): TGTGCCAGCAGCCCCACAGCAGGCTCTGGAAACACCATATATTTT. This codes for CASSPTAGSGNTIYF. Looking up the rest from reference TRBV9 and TRBJ1-3 gives the full variable domain: DSGVTQTPKHLITATGQRVTLRCSPRSGDLSVYWYQQSLDQGLQFLIQYYNGEERAKGNILERFSAQQFPDLHSELNLSSLELGDSALYFCASSPTAGSGNTIYFGEGSWLTVV.

The chain couples TRBV24-1 to TRBJ1-5, with a weak D call TRBD1 (6 bases). Germline assignment: CDR1 KGHDR and CDR2 SFDVKD. Trimming stripped 5 bases from V and 2 bases from J, with 6 bases between. The CDR3 covers 13 residues. The CDR3 coding sequence is TGTGCCACCAGTGGACAGGGCAATCAGCCCCAGCATTTT. Translating it yields CATSGQGNQPQHF.

This sequence joins TRBV11-2 and TRBJ2-1; possibly TRBD1 for D (6 bases). V was pared by 4 bases and J by 4 bases, with 14 bases between. The germline gives CDR1 SGHAT, CDR2 FQNNGV. The CDR3 consists of 15 residues. CDR3 in DNA: TGTGCCAGCAGCTGGGTAGGGGGATTTTACAATGAGCAGTTCTTC. It encodes CASSWVGGFYNEQFF.

This rearrangement joins TRBV19 to TRBJ2-2; 10 bases line up with TRBD2. Trimming cost V 11 bases and J 5 bases; bases outside gene matches: 8. This CDR3 has 14 residues. Germline V CDR1 and CDR2: LNHDA, SQIVND (reference sequence). This CDR3 is CACTSGAATGELFF. As DNA, the CDR3 is TGTGCCTGCACTAGCGGGGCCGCTACCGGGGAGCTGTTTTTT.

V usage is TRBV5-4 and J usage is TRBJ2-1, with 8 bases that match TRBD2. CDR1 and CDR2 from the germline V gene are SGHNT and YYREEE (reference sequence). Trimming took 0 bases from V and 10 from J; bases not matched to a gene: 9. This CDR3 comprises 15 residues. The CDR3 spells CASSLEGTRGLEQFF. As DNA, the CDR3 is TGTGCCAGCAGCTTGGAAGGGACTAGGGGTTTAGAGCAGTTCTTC.

This chain connects TRBV19 to TRBJ2-3, with TRBD2 as a possible D gene (6 bases). The germline V gene encodes CDR1 LNHDA and CDR2 SQIVND (reference sequence). CDR3 size: 15 residues. The ends were cut back, 9 bases at V and 4 bases at J, with 20 bases in the middle. The CDR3 DNA sequence: TGTGCCAGCATTTCCGGCAGGGAGGCCGCAGATACGCAGTATTTT. It encodes CASISGREAADTQYF. Variable domain in full (rest from reference TRBV19 and TRBJ2-3): DGGITQSPKYLFRKEGQNVTLSCEQNLNHDAMYWYRQDPGQGLRLIYYSQIVNDFQKGDIAEGYSVSREKKESFPLTVTSAQKNPTAFYLCASISGREAADTQYFGPGTRLTVL.

This chain links TRBV7-2 with TRBJ1-1; D remains ambiguous. This CDR3 has 14 amino acids. V lost 7 bases to trimming and J lost 5 bases, with 17 bases between them. Per the germline V gene, CDR1 is SGHTA and CDR2 is FQGNSA. CDR3 protein: CASKRGPQETEAFF. For the CDR3, the DNA is TGTGCCAGCAAAAGAGGGCCGCAGGAAACTGAAGCTTTCTTT. The whole variable domain, remainder taken from reference TRBV7-2 and TRBJ1-1, is GAGVSQSPSNKVTEKGKDVELRCDPISGHTALYWYRQSLGQGLEFLIYFQGNSAPDKSGLPSDRFSAERTGGSVSTLTIQRTQQEDSAVYLCASKRGPQETEAFFGQGTRLTVV.

This sequence joins TRBV6-5 and TRBJ1-2; TRBD1 agrees at 7 bases. V was pared by 5 bases and J by 2 bases, with 5 bases of the junction left unmatched. Germline values: CDR1 MNHEY, CDR2 SVGAGI. This CDR3 is built from 14 residues. The CDR3: CASSTPGQNYGYTF. CDR3 bases: TGTGCCAGCAGTACTCCGGGACAGAACTATGGCTACACCTTC.

The chain uses TRBV6-5 and TRBJ1-4; D remains unclear. Germline loops: CDR1 MNHEY, CDR2 SVGAGI. The CDR3 runs to 14 residues. Between the trimmed V and J ends, which lost 7 bases and 0 bases, there was a span of 9 bases. CDR3 in amino acids: CASKWAPTNEKLFF. The CDR3 DNA is TGTGCCAGCAAGTGGGCCCCAACTAATGAAAAACTGTTTTTT.

This clone has more than one count but fewer than ten. CDR3 coding DNA: TGTGCGTGGGACAGTAATGAAAAACTGTTTTTT. Translated, it gives CAWDSNEKLFF. The chain couples TRBV7-9 to TRBJ1-4; 7 bases map to TRBD1. There are 11 residues in the CDR3. In germline, CDR1 is SEHNR, CDR2 FQNEAQ (reference sequence).

This clone appeared a single time. The chain links TRBV7-3 to TRBJ2-5; 7 nucleotides line up with TRBD2. Germline V CDR1 and CDR2: SGHTA, FQGTGA. V lost 5 bases, J lost 0 bases, and 6 bases stayed unmatched. The CDR3 has 15 residues. The CDR3 protein is CASSLHGLDQETQYF. The CDR3, as DNA: TGTGCCAGCAGCCTTCACGGACTAGACCAAGAGACCCAGTACTTC.

The V gene is TRBV24-1, the J gene TRBJ2-1; TRBD1 aligns across 9 bases. V lost 7 bases, J lost 2 bases, and 2 bases stayed unmatched. CDR1 is KGHDR, CDR2 SFDVKD, per germline. CDR3 length equals 14 residues. CDR3 coding DNA: TGTGCCACCAGGGGACAGGGCCCCTACAATGAGCAGTTCTTC. Its protein is CATRGQGPYNEQFF.

The V and J genes are TRBV7-9 and TRBJ1-6, with D tentatively TRBD1 (6 bases). From germline, CDR1 is SEHNR and CDR2 FQNEAQ (reference sequence). The CDR3 has 13 residues. The V gene lost 7 bases and the J gene lost 9 bases, with 13 bases spanning the gap. The CDR3 DNA reads as TGTGCCAGCAACCTGGACAGTTTTTCACCCCTCCACTTT. Amino acid sequence: CASNLDSFSPLHF.

The chain combines TRBV6-6 with TRBJ1-4; TRBD1 matches 7 bases. The germline V gene has CDR1 MNHNY and CDR2 SVGAGI (reference sequence). This CDR3 contains 14 residues. V dropped 6 bases and J dropped 7; count of bases not matched to a gene: 8. CDR3 in amino acids: CASREQGSSEKLFF. The DNA of the CDR3 is TGTGCCAGCAGAGAACAGGGGTCGTCTGAAAAACTGTTTTTT.

J is TRBJ2-2 and V is TRBV10-1, with 8 bases aligning to TRBD1. CDR3 size: 13 residues. Germline V gene sequence: CDR1 WNHNN, CDR2 SYGVQD (reference sequence). V gave up 6 bases and J gave up 4 bases; unmatched junction bases: 1. The CDR3 nucleotides read TGCGCCAGCAGCACAGGGGGCACCGGGGAGCTGTTTTTT. It specifies CASSTGGTGELFF.